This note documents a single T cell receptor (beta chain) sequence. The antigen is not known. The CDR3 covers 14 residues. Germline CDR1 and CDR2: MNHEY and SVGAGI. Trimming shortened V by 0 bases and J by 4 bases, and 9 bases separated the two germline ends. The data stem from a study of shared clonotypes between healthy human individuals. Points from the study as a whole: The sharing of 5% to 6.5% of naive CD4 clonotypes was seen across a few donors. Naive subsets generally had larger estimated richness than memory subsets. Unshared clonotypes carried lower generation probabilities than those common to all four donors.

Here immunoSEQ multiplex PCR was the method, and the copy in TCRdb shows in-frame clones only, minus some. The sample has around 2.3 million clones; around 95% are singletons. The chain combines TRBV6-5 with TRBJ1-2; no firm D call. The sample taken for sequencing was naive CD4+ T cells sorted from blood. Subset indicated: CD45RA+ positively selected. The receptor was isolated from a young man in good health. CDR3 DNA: TGTGCCAGCAGTTACTCGTACGGGCCCTATGGCTACACCTTC. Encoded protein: CASSYSYGPYGYTF.